Listed here are 22 T cell receptor beta chains from one sample, sequenced in a study of blood T cell repertoires in COVID-19. Only in-frame clones appear in the TCRdb table, and some are missing; sequencing was by immunoSEQ multiplex PCR. The repertoire includes around 240,000 clones, around 85% of them detected once, and 3% sits in the top ten. Sequencing input: peripheral blood. All receptors derive from a woman between 25 and 40 years old who had recovered from COVID-19.

J is TRBJ2-3 and V is TRBV6-2 or TRBV6-3; D remains unclear. Between the trimmed V and J ends, which lost 4 bases and 0 bases, there was a span of 14 bases. The CDR3 consists of 16 residues. Germline V gene lookup returns CDR1 MNHEY and CDR2 SVGEGT. The CDR3 region is CASSSGQGRSTDTQYF. CDR3 nucleotide sequence: TGTGCCAGCAGTTCAGGCCAAGGTCGAAGCACAGATACGCAGTATTTT.

This chain joins TRBV21-1 and TRBJ1-1; the D call in the table, TRBD1, was not verified against the DNA. TRBV21-1 is a pseudogene segment. This CDR3 comprises 18 residues. The CDR3 DNA follows: TGTGCCAGCAGCAGCCCGACAGGGGGTTCAAGAATGAACACTGAAGCTTTCTTT. This codes for CASSSPTGGSRMNTEAFF.

This chain joins TRBV15 and TRBJ1-2; 7 nucleotides match TRBD1. Trimming at V came to 1 base and at J to 2 bases, leaving 4 bases not matched to a gene. Germline V gene sequence: CDR1 LNHNV, CDR2 YYDKDF (reference sequence). CDR3 size: 15 residues. CDR3 residues: CATSRAMTGNYGYTF. The CDR3 DNA is TGTGCCACCAGCAGAGCGATGACAGGGAACTATGGCTACACCTTC.

This chain uses TRBV7-9 with TRBJ2-7, with D perhaps TRBD2 (7 bases). Germline V CDR1 and CDR2: SEHNR, FQNEAQ (reference sequence). The CDR3 covers 16 residues. Trimming removed 2 bases at V and 1 base at J, with 15 bases between. CDR3 coding DNA: TGTGCCAGCAGCTTATATACAGGGAGGGGTTCCTACGAGCAGTACTTC. Translation gives CASSLYTGRGSYEQYF.

This sequence joins TRBV6-5 and TRBJ2-3, with no clear D. The ends were cut back, 5 bases at V and 1 base at J, with 7 bases in the middle. Germline assignment: CDR1 MNHEY and CDR2 SVGAGI. There are 13 residues in the CDR3. The CDR3 spells CASSPPGTDTQYF. In DNA, the CDR3 is TGTGCCAGCAGTCCCCCGGGCACAGATACGCAGTATTTT.

The chain links TRBV5-1 to TRBJ1-1; D is undetermined. Germline CDR1 reads SGHRS; CDR2 reads YFSETQ. V gave up 2 bases and J gave up 3 bases, with 8 bases separating them. This CDR3 contains 13 residues. The chain's CDR3 is CASSFAEYTEAFF. The CDR3 DNA sequence: TGCGCCAGCAGCTTTGCGGAATACACTGAAGCTTTCTTT.

This clone was seen repeatedly, ten times or more. The CDR3 DNA reads as TGTGCCAGCAAAAGGGAGGGGTTCCCCTACGAGCAGTACTTC. The encoded protein is CASKREGFPYEQYF. The chain recombines TRBV27 with TRBJ2-7, with 7 nucleotides matching TRBD2. Trimming took 7 bases from V and 2 from J; bases not matched to a gene: 8. Germline CDR1 and CDR2: MNHEY and SMNVEV (reference sequence). The CDR3 covers 14 residues.

This clone showed up just a few times. Other DNA sequences in the same sample also yield this CDR3. The chain combines TRBV5-1 with TRBJ2-1; 7 bases are shared with TRBD1. The CDR3 loop spans 13 amino acids. With 5 bases clipped from V and 5 bases from J, the junction kept 4 bases outside the gene matches. Looked up from germline, CDR1 is SGHRS and CDR2 is YFSETQ. CDR3 coding DNA: TGCGCCAGCAGTTACACAGGGGACAATGAGCAGTTCTTC. Encoded protein: CASSYTGDNEQFF.

The J gene is TRBJ2-3, the V gene TRBV6-5, with D perhaps TRBD1 (5 bases). CDR1 MNHEY and CDR2 SVGAGI come from the germline V gene. Deletions cut 8 bases from V and 2 bases from J, with 11 bases between. The CDR3 spans 13 residues. Here the CDR3 DNA reads TGTGCCAGCGTCCAACAGGACACAGATACGCAGTATTTT. Its translation: CASVQQDTDTQYF.

The J gene is TRBJ2-7, the V gene TRBV5-1; D gene ambiguous. V dropped 1 base and J dropped 4 bases, with 15 bases sitting between them. Germline CDR1 reads SGHRS; CDR2 reads YFSETQ. The CDR3 spans 15 residues. DNA for the CDR3: TGCGCCAGCAGCTTGAACGTAGCAGCACCGTACGAGCAGTACTTC. Translating gives CASSLNVAAPYEQYF.

The chain links TRBV15 to TRBJ1-2; 8 nucleotides align to TRBD1. Unmatched junction bases numbered 5, after V lost 0 bases and J lost 5 bases. This CDR3 has 15 residues. Germline V gives CDR1 LNHNV, CDR2 YYDKDF (reference sequence). The CDR3 coding sequence is TGTGCCACCAGCAGAGATGCAGGGGGCAGTTATGGCTACACCTTC. This translates into CATSRDAGGSYGYTF.

In its sample, this clone was seen once. This chain uses TRBV27 with TRBJ2-2; maybe TRBD1 (5 bases). The CDR3 sequence is 13 residues long. V gave up 5 bases and J gave up 1 base, with 5 bases separating them. The germline V gene has CDR1 MNHEY and CDR2 SMNVEV (reference sequence). The CDR3 loop is CASSGQNTGELFF. In DNA, the CDR3 is TGTGCCAGCAGTGGACAGAACACCGGGGAGCTGTTTTTT.

The chain joins TRBV7-2 to TRBJ2-2, with 13 bases matching TRBD2. The ends lost 4 bases at V and 3 bases at J; junction bases unmatched: 5. Germline V gives CDR1 SGHTA, CDR2 FQGNSA. The CDR3 loop spans 17 amino acids. DNA of the CDR3: TGTGCCAGCAGCTCCGATGGGACTAGCGGGGACACCGGGGAGCTGTTTTTT. It is translated as CASSSDGTSGDTGELFF. The full variable domain, its missing parts supplied by reference TRBV7-2 and TRBJ2-2, is GAGVSQSPSNKVTEKGKDVELRCDPISGHTALYWYRQSLGQGLEFLIYFQGNSAPDKSGLPSDRFSAERTGGSVSTLTIQRTQQEDSAVYLCASSSDGTSGDTGELFFGEGSRLTVL.

V and J are TRBV9 and TRBJ1-4, with D unresolved. CDR1 and CDR2 (germline): SGDLS, YYNGEE. Deletions cut 4 bases from V and 2 bases from J, with 12 bases between. The CDR3 is 15 residues long. The CDR3 spells CASSPKASTNEKLFF. CDR3 DNA sequence: TGTGCCAGCAGCCCAAAAGCTTCGACTAATGAAAAACTGTTTTTT.

CDR3 region: CASSPGGGQPQHF. The DNA of the CDR3 is TGTGCCAGCAGCCCCGGCGGAGGTCAGCCCCAGCATTTT. V is TRBV21-1 and J is TRBJ1-5. TRBV21-1 is recorded as a pseudogene. This CDR3 comprises 13 residues.

The CDR3: CATSSRDRGGRNTEAFF. The DNA for the CDR3 is TGTGCCACCAGCAGCAGGGACAGGGGTGGCAGGAACACTGAAGCTTTCTTT. The V call is TRBV15, the J call TRBJ1-1; 10 bases match TRBD1. Germline V gene data show CDR1 as LNHNV and CDR2 as YYDKDF (reference sequence). The V segment lost 3 bases and the J segment 1 base; nucleotides outside the gene matches: 8. The CDR3 length is 17 residues.

The chain is built from TRBV28 and TRBJ2-1; 8 positions agree with TRBD1. The CDR3 covers 13 residues. The trim removed 10 bases at V and 7 bases at J, leaving 9 bases unmatched. Germline V lookup: CDR1 MDHEN, CDR2 SYDVKM. The CDR3 DNA is TGTGCCACCGGGACAGGCGGTTATAATGAGCAGTTCTTC. Its protein product is CATGTGGYNEQFF.

The V call is TRBV5-1, the J call TRBJ2-5; 10 nucleotides agree with TRBD1. The junction had 8 bases not matched to a gene; V was cut back by 4 bases and J by 5 bases. CDR1 and CDR2 (germline): SGHRS, YFSETQ. The CDR3 loop spans 15 amino acids. CDR3 DNA: TGCGCCAGCAGCGATAGGGACAGGGGAGATGAGACCCAGTACTTC. Amino acids: CASSDRDRGDETQYF.

The chain has TRBV28 and TRBJ2-5, with 15 bases matching TRBD2. Germline lookup yields CDR1 MDHEN and CDR2 SYDVKM. CDR3 length equals 18 residues. After removal of 6 bases from V and 0 bases from J, the junction contained 8 bases not matched to a gene. This CDR3 reads CASSHGLAGGPYQETQYF. The CDR3 region has the DNA TGTGCCAGCAGCCATGGACTAGCGGGGGGGCCGTACCAAGAGACCCAGTACTTC.

This chain connects TRBV27 to TRBJ2-7, with D possibly being TRBD2 (5 bases). Germline assignment: CDR1 MNHEY and CDR2 SMNVEV (reference sequence). The ends were cut back, 3 bases at V and 5 bases at J, with 11 bases in the middle. This CDR3 comprises 13 residues. CDR3 loop: CASSFFRGNEQYF. Here the CDR3 DNA reads TGTGCCAGCAGTTTTTTTCGGGGAAACGAGCAGTACTTC.

Concerning this clone: In the same sample, other DNA sequences code for this CDR3. This CDR3 reads CASSDSYEQYF. DNA for the CDR3: TGTGCCAGCAGTGATAGCTACGAGCAGTACTTC. The chain employs TRBV2 and TRBJ2-7; D is uncertain. Germline V CDR1 and CDR2: SNHLY, FYNNEI. Between the trimmed V and J ends, which lost 3 bases and 3 bases, there was a span of 3 bases. There are 11 residues in the CDR3.

This chain links TRBV11-2 with TRBJ2-1; a weak D match, TRBD1 (6 bases). With 2 bases removed from V and 6 bases from J, the gap between germline ends came to 17 bases. Germline CDR1 reads SGHAT; CDR2 reads FQNNGV. The CDR3 spans 16 residues. For the CDR3, the DNA is TGTGCCAGCAGCTTAATCCATGGTGGGGGCCCCAATGAGCAGTTCTTC. Protein: CASSLIHGGGPNEQFF.